This T cell receptor beta chain was found in a study of T cells in Graves' hyperthyroidism and ophthalmopathy (dated by TCRdb to 2018 to 2020). Regarding the study in general: To identify distinguishing TCR V-J signatures, a discovery cohort of 90 to 100 patients was used, comprising 43 with Graves' ophthalmopathy and 57 with stable Graves' hyperthyroidism. An independent validation cohort of about 20 hyperthyroidism patients and over 15 patients who later progressed to ophthalmopathy tested prospective prediction of ophthalmopathy. The 100 discovery patients were randomly split 7:3 into training and test sets. The study also compared thyroid tissue and blood T-cell repertoires from five or six Graves' hyperthyroidism patients. Following sampling, methimazole starting at 30 mg daily was given to hyperthyroidism patients, and high-dose intravenous methylprednisolone was given to ophthalmopathy patients. The paper reports TCR Vbeta CDR3 sequencing of about 140 peripheral blood samples: fewer than 50 ophthalmopathy, about 75 hyperthyroidism and 17 progressor patients.

A word on this clonotype: Its target antigen remains unknown. Its ends do not fully match the called genes, so a read error is possible.

A patient counted as having stable Graves' hyperthyroidism if no progression to ophthalmopathy occurred over 18 months of follow-up. Hyperthyroidism patients were aged 18 to 65 years and newly diagnosed, with disease duration of less than 2 months. Any patient with an uncontrolled infection, another autoimmune disease, pregnancy or lactation was excluded. Diagnoses were based on clinical symptoms, serum thyroxine and TRAb, thyroid ultrasound and orbital computed tomography. Total RNA was extracted using Trizol reagent, and RNA quality was assessed on an Agilent 2100 Bioanalyzer. The CDR3, from cysteine to phenylalanine, totals 11 residues. CDR3 DNA is the only sequence kept; it has 33 bases, read in frame from the first base. The germline V gene (reference sequence) supplies CDR1 SEHNR and CDR2 FQNEAQ. Summary of the overall study and its limitations: No statistical method was used to set the sample size in advance, and investigators knew the group allocation. A model built on a 13 V-J signature distinguished ophthalmopathy from stable hyperthyroidism, reaching 87.88% sensitivity and around 81% specificity in cross-validation and 80%/75% in testing. Most expanded thyroid clonotypes (frequency above 0.001) were also detected in blood, suggesting blood repertoires may reflect thyroid immune responses. In validation, the model predicted progression to ophthalmopathy with around 71% sensitivity and around 72% specificity, a median of about six months before onset.

The TCR beta CDR3 regions were amplified from the RNA transcripts. The TCR CDR3 was subjected to a first round of RT-PCR using the HTBI primer set and the Qiagen OneStep RT-PCR kit. A second multiplex PCR round built the libraries, followed by size selection and purification. Sequencing of the libraries was done on an Illumina HiSeq2000 using paired-end 100 bp reads. In the source study's methods: SOAPnuke was used to process the raw data, throwing out any read that contained adapters or uncalled bases, had a mean Phred below 15, or lacked an exact constant-primer or identifier match. COPE v1.2.5 was used to merge the high-quality paired reads, and each unique nucleotide sequence was defined as a clonotype. Clonotypes were aligned to IMGT TRBV, TRBD and TRBJ reference segments using MiTCR v1.1. The analysis was restricted to V-J combinations with a frequency above 0.0001, which together covered over 99% of the repertoires. The TCS score was defined as F50 (clonal expansion) divided by E x V (chaos), with BLOSUM62-based TCRdist calculated between CDR3 peptides within each V-J. Welch's t-statistics and random forest reduced around 510 V-J features to 13, which were used in a naive Bayes classifier (R e1071). Thyroid-blood repertoire similarity was quantified with the Morisita-Horn index. The public reads were run again by TCRdb, first through fastp at Q25 and then through MiXCR, and only productive beta chains were kept. Rows are combined by CDR3 protein, so each entry shows the most common genes and DNA. None of the V and J calls come from the authors' own analysis; TCRdb made them. Here the sample has 75,000 to 100,000 distinct CDR3 sequences; approximately 40% occur a single time. Of the sample, around 9.6% falls within the top ten clones.

The TCR sequence derives from a woman aged 30 to 39 with Graves' hyperthyroidism. The sequenced material came from peripheral blood or thyroid tissue (not recorded which). The chain links TRBV7-9 with TRBJ1-1; the D gene cannot be resolved reliably. The nucleotide sequence reads TGTGCCGGCAGCTTAGGGCCTGAAGCTTTCTTT. This is translated as CAGSLGPEAFF. The reference TRBV7-9 and TRBJ1-1 proteins fill in what lies around the CDR3, so the full variable domain reads DTGVSQNPRHKITKRGQNVTFRCDPISEHNRLYWYRQTLGQGPEFLTYFQNEAQLEKSRLLSDRFSAERPKGSFSTLEIQRTEQGDSAMYLCAGSLGPEAFFGQGTRLTVV.